The clone carrying this T cell receptor beta chain came up a few times. These data belong to a study of early T cells in non-severe SARS-CoV-2 infection. Germline trimming cut 6 bases from V and 4 bases from J; bases unmatched to any gene: 10. The germline V gene encodes CDR1 DFQATT and CDR2 SNEGSKA (reference sequence). The CDR3 contains 14 residues. Researchers attached unique molecular identifiers to individual cDNA molecules. TCRdb ran MiXCR on the 5' RACE reads and lists one entry per CDR3 protein. In the table there are tens of thousands of distinct CDR3 sequences, approximately 11% of which are singletons.

The genes are TRBV20-1 and TRBJ2-3, with 7 bases lining up with TRBD1. The sample taken for sequencing was whole blood. The TCR was taken from an adult who was a healthcare worker with PCR-confirmed SARS-CoV-2 infection or an uninfected control (not recorded which). CDR3 nucleotides: TGCAGTGCCGGAAAATCGACAGGGTCAGATACGCAGTATTTT. This sequence encodes CSAGKSTGSDTQYF.